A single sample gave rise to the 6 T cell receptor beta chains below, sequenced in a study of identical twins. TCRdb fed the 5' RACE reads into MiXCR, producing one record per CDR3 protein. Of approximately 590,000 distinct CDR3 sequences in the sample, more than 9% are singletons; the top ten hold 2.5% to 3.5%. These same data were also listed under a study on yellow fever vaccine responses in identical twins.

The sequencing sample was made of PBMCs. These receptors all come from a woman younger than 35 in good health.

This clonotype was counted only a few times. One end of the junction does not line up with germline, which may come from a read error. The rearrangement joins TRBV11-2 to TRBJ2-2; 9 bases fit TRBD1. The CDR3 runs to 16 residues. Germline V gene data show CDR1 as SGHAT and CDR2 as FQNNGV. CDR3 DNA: TGTGCCAGCAGCCATCCACAGGGGGCGAGCACCGGGGGGCTGTTTTTT. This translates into CASSHPQGASTGGLFF.

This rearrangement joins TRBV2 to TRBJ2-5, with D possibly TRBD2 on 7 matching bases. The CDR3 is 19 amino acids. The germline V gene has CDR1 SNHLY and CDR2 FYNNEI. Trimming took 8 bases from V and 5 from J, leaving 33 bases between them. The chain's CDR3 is CASCPPLGGRALNSETQYF. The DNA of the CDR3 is TGTGCCAGCTGTCCGCCCCTAGGGGGGAGGGCCCTCAATTCGGAGACCCAGTACTTC.

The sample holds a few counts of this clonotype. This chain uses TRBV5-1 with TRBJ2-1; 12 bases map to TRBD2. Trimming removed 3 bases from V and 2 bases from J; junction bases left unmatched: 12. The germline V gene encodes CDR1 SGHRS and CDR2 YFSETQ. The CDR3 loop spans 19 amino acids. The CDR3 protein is CASSSPPIGLAGPYNEQFF. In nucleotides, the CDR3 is TGCGCCAGCAGCTCCCCACCCATTGGACTAGCGGGGCCCTACAATGAGCAGTTCTTC.

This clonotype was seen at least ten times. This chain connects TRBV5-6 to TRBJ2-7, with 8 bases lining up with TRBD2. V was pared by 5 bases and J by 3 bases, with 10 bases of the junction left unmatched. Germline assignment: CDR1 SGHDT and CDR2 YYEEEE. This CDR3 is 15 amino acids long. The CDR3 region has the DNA TGTGCCAGCAGGGTTTCCGGGACTAGATTCTACGAGCAGTACTTC. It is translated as CASRVSGTRFYEQYF.

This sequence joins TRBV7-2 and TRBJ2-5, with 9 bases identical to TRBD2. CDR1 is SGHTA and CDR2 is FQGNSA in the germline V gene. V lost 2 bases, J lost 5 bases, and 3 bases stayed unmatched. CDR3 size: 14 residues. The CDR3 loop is CASSLLAGRETQYF. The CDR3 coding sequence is TGTGCCAGCAGCTTACTAGCGGGACGGGAGACCCAGTACTTC.

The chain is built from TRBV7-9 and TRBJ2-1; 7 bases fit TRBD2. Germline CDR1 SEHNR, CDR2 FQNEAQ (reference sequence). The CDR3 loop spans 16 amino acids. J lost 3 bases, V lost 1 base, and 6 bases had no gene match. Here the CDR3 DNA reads TGTGCCAGCAGCTTAGGGGCTAGCGGCCTCTACAATGAGCAGTTCTTC. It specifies CASSLGASGLYNEQFF.